This entry features one T cell receptor (beta chain) sequence. Its antigen remains unidentified. No much larger clone is present one base from it, and per-base qualities are unavailable. V drops 3 bases and J drops 4 bases, leaving 13 bases in between. CDR3 length: 15 amino acids, cysteine to phenylalanine. The read is trimmed to its CDR3 DNA, 45 bases read in frame from base 1. The germline V gene provides CDR1 SGHAT and CDR2 FQNNGV. These data belong to a study of T cell repertoires in cytomegalovirus infection (dated by TCRdb to the late 2010s). The study in broad terms: Peptide stimulations targeted recently identified HLA-C-restricted CMV epitopes, whose presentation resists viral immunomodulation, together with well-studied HLA-B-restricted epitopes. The HLA type of each donor mattered for the analysis, because public TCR beta signatures pointed to carriage of CMV infection along with the matching HLA type.

The label giving this sample's treatment or condition can be read as: in vitro stimulation with specific CMV peptide epitopes to enrich CMV-specific T cells. Paper-wide results and their limitations: In the ex vivo response, HLA-C-restricted CMV-specific TCR beta clonotypes were dominant, and in two of eight donors the single most frequent clonotype came from this HLA-C-restricted group. Cumulative frequency of public TCR beta family members discriminated carriers of CMV infection plus the relevant HLA type in this cohort and an independent 352-donor cohort.

These reads were obtained on an Illumina HiSeq 1500. TCRdb itself trimmed the public reads at Q25 with fastp, ran MiXCR and retained productive beta chains. When rows share a CDR3 protein, they turn into one entry using the most common DNA and genes. The sample data list roughly 280,000 distinct CDR3 sequences, and about 20% of these were observed just once. 15% to 20% of the sample rests with the top ten. Recombination linked TRBV11-2 to TRBJ2-1, and the D gene may be TRBD2, 6 bases matching. Here the sequenced sample was cultured PBMCs, taken from culture after CMV antigen stimulation. The sequence was collected from a human donor in good health (CMV status not recorded). Some clones in this sample may be carry-over from other donors' samples. The DNA sequence reads TGTGCCAGCAGCTTCATGATAGCGGATTACAATGAGCAGTTCTTC. This translates into CASSFMIADYNEQFF.